These T cell receptor beta chains were read from a single sample in a study of blood T cell repertoires in COVID-19. Sequenced by immunoSEQ multiplex PCR; TCRdb stores in-frame clones only, minus some. The profile shows 150,000 to 180,000 clones, 60% to 85% of them singletons. What was sequenced was peripheral blood. Receptor source: an elderly man with acute or convalescent COVID-19. The CDR3 runs from the conserved cysteine through the conserved F or W. D genes are given only for firm matches. Expanded clones are given a class, and other clones once, few, many or no size at all.

d_gene: .
abundance: .
j_gene: TRBJ2-1
v_gene: TRBV2
CDR3aa: CASSLMGTYNEQFF
CDR3nt: TGTGCCAGCAGTTTGATGGGGACTTACAATGAGCAGTTCTTC

d_gene: TRBD1
abundance: .
j_gene: TRBJ1-5
v_gene: TRBV5-1
CDR3aa: CASSLGGGVRQPQHF
CDR3nt: TGCGCCAGCAGCTTGGGAGGGGGCGTCAGACAGCCCCAGCATTTT

d_gene: TRBD2
abundance: once
j_gene: TRBJ2-1
v_gene: TRBV3-1/TRBV3-2
CDR3aa: CASSQGASGGTYNEQFF
CDR3nt: TGTGCCAGCAGCCAAGGTGCTAGCGGGGGGACATACAATGAGCAGTTCTTC

d_gene: .
abundance: .
j_gene: TRBJ1-2
v_gene: TRBV6-5
CDR3aa: CASSYSQAIYGYTF
CDR3nt: TGTGCCAGCAGTTACTCCCAGGCAATCTACGGCTACACCTTC

d_gene: TRBD2
abundance: .
j_gene: TRBJ2-2
v_gene: TRBV9
CDR3aa: CASSVYLAGGSNTGELFF
CDR3nt: TGTGCCAGCAGCGTCTATCTAGCGGGGGGCTCGAACACCGGGGAGCTGTTTTTT

d_gene: TRBD1
abundance: .
j_gene: TRBJ1-4
v_gene: TRBV5-1
CDR3aa: CASSSRGRTNEKLFF
CDR3nt: TGCGCCAGCAGCTCCAGGGGGCGGACTAATGAAAAACTGTTTTTT

d_gene: .
abundance: .
j_gene: TRBJ2-2
v_gene: TRBV10-1
CDR3aa: CASSESGNTGELFF
CDR3nt: TGCGCCAGCAGTGAGTCGGGCAACACCGGGGAGCTGTTTTTT

d_gene: TRBD1
abundance: .
j_gene: TRBJ2-3
v_gene: TRBV5-1
CDR3aa: CASSWLGTATDTQYF
CDR3nt: TGCGCCAGCAGCTGGCTGGGGACAGCCACAGATACGCAGTATTTT

d_gene: .
abundance: .
j_gene: TRBJ1-2
v_gene: TRBV29-1
CDR3aa: CSVGEGSNYGYTF
CDR3nt: TGCAGCGTTGGGGAGGGGTCAAACTATGGCTACACCTTC

d_gene: .
abundance: .
j_gene: TRBJ2-7
v_gene: TRBV9
CDR3aa: CASSEGARGEQYF
CDR3nt: TGTGCCAGCAGCGAGGGGGCGCGGGGCGAGCAGTACTTC

d_gene: .
abundance: few
j_gene: TRBJ2-2
v_gene: TRBV6-4
CDR3aa: CASSVIVNTGELFF
CDR3nt: TGTGCCAGCAGTGTAATTGTAAACACCGGGGAGCTGTTTTTT

d_gene: .
abundance: .
j_gene: TRBJ2-7
v_gene: TRBV6-5
CDR3aa: CASSYSEGREQYF
CDR3nt: TGTGCCAGCAGTTACTCGGAGGGGCGCGAGCAGTACTTC

d_gene: .
abundance: .
j_gene: TRBJ2-3
v_gene: TRBV7-2
CDR3aa: CASSTPSADTQYF
CDR3nt: TGTGCCAGCAGCACCCCTAGCGCAGATACGCAGTATTTT

d_gene: .
abundance: .
j_gene: TRBJ1-1
v_gene: TRBV6-5
CDR3aa: CASTAAGERTEAFF
CDR3nt: TGTGCCAGCACCGCGGCCGGCGAACGCACTGAAGCTTTCTTT

d_gene: TRBD2
abundance: .
j_gene: TRBJ2-7
v_gene: TRBV6-5
CDR3aa: CASSKERGPSYEQYF
CDR3nt: TGTGCCAGCAGTAAGGAGCGGGGGCCCTCCTACGAGCAGTACTTC

d_gene: .
abundance: many
j_gene: TRBJ2-3
v_gene: TRBV30
CDR3aa: CAWSPPGGRTDTQYF
CDR3nt: TGTGCCTGGAGTCCCCCCGGGGGGCGCACAGATACGCAGTATTTT

d_gene: .
abundance: .
j_gene: TRBJ1-6
v_gene: TRBV4-1
CDR3aa: CASSQELGLRGGTYNSPLHF
CDR3nt: TGCGCCAGCAGCCAAGAATTGGGACTCCGGGGGGGGACCTATAATTCACCCCTCCACTTT

d_gene: .
abundance: .
j_gene: TRBJ1-4
v_gene: TRBV7-8
CDR3aa: CASSLGSDPWGEKLFF
CDR3nt: TGTGCCAGCAGCTTGGGGAGCGACCCTTGGGGTGAAAAACTGTTTTTT

d_gene: .
abundance: .
j_gene: TRBJ1-2
v_gene: TRBV6-5
CDR3aa: CASSYSNFVANYGYTF
CDR3nt: TGTGCCAGCAGTTACTCGAATTTTGTAGCTAACTATGGCTACACCTTC

d_gene: .
abundance: .
j_gene: TRBJ2-3
v_gene: TRBV5-1
CDR3aa: CASNPGQSTDTQYF
CDR3nt: TGCGCCAGCAACCCGGGACAAAGCACAGATACGCAGTATTTT

d_gene: .
abundance: once
j_gene: TRBJ2-7
v_gene: TRBV7-2
CDR3aa: CASSSGTFYEQYF
CDR3nt: TGTGCCAGCAGCTCCGGGACTTTCTACGAGCAGTACTTC

d_gene: TRBD1
abundance: .
j_gene: TRBJ1-2
v_gene: TRBV14
CDR3aa: CASSQGGDRDGYTF
CDR3nt: TGTGCCAGCAGCCAAGGGGGGGACAGGGATGGCTACACCTTC